This T cell receptor (beta chain) was sequenced in a study of cytomegalovirus exposure and HLA in healthy donors. PCR employed 60 Vbeta and 13 Jbeta primers. Method: immunoSEQ multiplex PCR; TCRdb's copy keeps in-frame clones and lacks some. The repertoire holds approximately 190,000 clones, with 87% as singletons. The trim removed 3 bases at V and 4 bases at J, leaving 4 bases unmatched. This CDR3 has 16 residues. Germline V gene data show CDR1 as SGHTA and CDR2 as FQGNSA. Sequencing was performed on PBMCs. V is TRBV7-2 and J is TRBJ1-6; 9 bases are a match to TRBD1. The TCR comes from a boy aged 2-15 years in good health and CMV-seronegative. The CDR3 DNA reads as TGTGCCAGCAGCTTCCAAGGGACAGGGTATAATTCACCCCTCCACTTT. Encoded protein: CASSFQGTGYNSPLHF.